This T cell receptor (beta chain) was sequenced for a study of molecular identifiers for immune sequencing clone quantification. This clonotype was detected ten times or more. Its specificity is not known. Making the bulk TCR libraries relied on previously described methods and listed TCR primers. TCRdb passed the PCR reads through MiXCR, listing each CDR3 protein once. The sample has about 640,000 distinct CDR3 sequences, around 20% seen once; the top ten hold roughly 0.83%. With RNA at 10%, 30% or 50%, naive CD8 libraries came from roughly 20,000 to 1,000,000 sorted cells. Sorting recovered naive CD8 T cells on a CD8+CD4-CCR7+CD45RA+ profile. General study results and limits: Detection of one spiked Jurkat cell's TCR RNA reportedly worked in some 980,000 naive cells.

Germline trimming cut 5 bases from V and 1 base from J; bases unmatched to any gene: 7. This CDR3 spans 15 amino acids. The TCR was taken from a human donor in good health. Some libraries in this study had Jurkat cell RNA spiked in. The chain carries TRBV12-3 or TRBV12-4 and TRBJ2-5; 7 nucleotides align to TRBD1. Specimen: naive CD8+ T cells from blood, with Jurkat cell RNA spiked in. Noted subset: FACS-sorted CD8+CD4-CCR7+CD45RA+ naive T cells. CDR3 coding DNA: TGTGCCAGCAGTCAGTTCCGGGACAGCCAAGAGACCCAGTACTTC. Translation: CASSQFRDSQETQYF.